The entry below gives a single T cell receptor beta chain sequence along with its context. What it recognizes is unknown. The observed sequence ends 3 residues before the CDR3 terminus, with the missing tail filled in from the germline J gene. Unstimulated regulatory T cells (CD4+CD25+CD127-), CD4+CD25- non-regulatory cells, CD4 and CD8 cells were FACS-sorted from thawed PBMCs. This sample is drawn from a study of Tregs in tolerant kidney transplant recipients. Study-wide background: Mixed chimerism was transient after nonmyeloablative marrow transplants from related graft donors. Study-wide results and limits: This study did not directly address biological reproducibility. Tolerant patients' donor-specific Tregs expanded beyond overall Tregs, suggesting antigen-driven growth.

Repertoires were generated with immunoSEQ multiplex PCR, while TCRdb's copy carries only in-frame clones and drops some. In all, the sample yields about 48,000 clones. The CDR3 covers 14 residues. Germline CDR1 is SEHNR and CDR2 is FQNEAQ (reference sequence). V dropped 1 base and J dropped 6 bases, with 10 bases sitting between them. This chain connects TRBV7-9 to TRBJ2-4, with TRBD1 as a possible D gene (5 bases). This clonotype was sampled from a human donor who received a combined kidney and bone marrow transplant. The starting material was CD4+ T cells from blood, obtained before the transplant. This CDR3 reads CASSLVSRANIQYF. The sequenced CDR3 bases are TGTGCCAGCAGCTTAGTTTCCAGGGCAAACATT.